This T cell receptor (beta chain) was sequenced in a study of blood T cell repertoires in COVID-19. The CDR3 covers 15 residues. In germline, CDR1 is SGHAT, CDR2 FQNNGV. V lost 1 base and J 0 bases, leaving 10 bases between the germline ends. This clone showed up just once. Profiled with immunoSEQ multiplex PCR; TCRdb holds only in-frame clones, not every one. The sample lists around 230,000 clones, around 85% occurring once. The sequence derives from a woman aged 40-49 years with acute COVID-19. Input material: PBMCs or T cells enriched from blood (not recorded which). V usage is TRBV11-2 and J usage is TRBJ2-7; weak D call: TRBD1 (5 bases). The CDR3 DNA follows: TGTGCCAGCAGCTTAGGATCTCAGGGCTCCTACGAGCAGTACTTC. This sequence encodes CASSLGSQGSYEQYF.